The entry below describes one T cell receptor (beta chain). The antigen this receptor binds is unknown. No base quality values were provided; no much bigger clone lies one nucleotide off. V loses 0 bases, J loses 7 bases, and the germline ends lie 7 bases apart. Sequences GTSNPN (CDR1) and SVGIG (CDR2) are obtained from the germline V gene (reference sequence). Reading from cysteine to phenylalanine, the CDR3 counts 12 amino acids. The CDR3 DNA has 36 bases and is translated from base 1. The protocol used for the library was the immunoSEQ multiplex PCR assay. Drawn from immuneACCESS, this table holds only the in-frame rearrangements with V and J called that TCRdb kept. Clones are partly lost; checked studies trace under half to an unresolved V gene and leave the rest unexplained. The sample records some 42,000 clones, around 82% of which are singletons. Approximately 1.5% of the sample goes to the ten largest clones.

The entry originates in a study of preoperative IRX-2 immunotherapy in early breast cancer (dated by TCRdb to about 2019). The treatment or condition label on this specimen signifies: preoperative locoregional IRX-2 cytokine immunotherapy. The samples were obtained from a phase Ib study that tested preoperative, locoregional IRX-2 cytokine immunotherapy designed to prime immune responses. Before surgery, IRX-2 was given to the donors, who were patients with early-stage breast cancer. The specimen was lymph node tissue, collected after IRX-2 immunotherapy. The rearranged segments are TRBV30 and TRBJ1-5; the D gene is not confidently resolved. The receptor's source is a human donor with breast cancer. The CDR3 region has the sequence CAWSVEDQPQHF. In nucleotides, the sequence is TGTGCCTGGAGTGTCGAGGACCAGCCCCAGCATTTT.